These 27 T cell receptor beta chains originate from one sample sequenced in a study of cytomegalovirus exposure and HLA in healthy donors. Measured with immunoSEQ multiplex PCR; TCRdb has only the in-frame clones, and not every one. Of almost 75,000 clones listed, 85% are singletons. The sequenced sample was PBMCs. These receptors came from a man under 40 in good health and CMV-seronegative.

This clone was observed at least ten times. The chain recombines TRBV6-1 with TRBJ2-7, with 7 bases aligning to TRBD1. This CDR3 is 17 amino acids long. Germline trimming cut 3 bases from V and 2 bases from J; bases unmatched to any gene: 13. Germline values: CDR1 MNHNS, CDR2 SASEGT. The CDR3 DNA reads as TGTGCCAGCAGTGAGCTTGAAGGGGGCGGCTTCCCCTACGAGCAGTACGTC. Residues: CASSELEGGGFPYEQYV.

The J gene is TRBJ2-2, the V gene TRBV19, with a possible D match to TRBD2 (6 bases). V shed 5 bases and J shed 6 bases, with 16 bases lying between them. CDR3 length equals 15 residues. The germline gives CDR1 LNHDA, CDR2 SQIVND (reference sequence). The CDR3 region is CASSVVAVPSGELFF. In DNA, the CDR3 is TGTGCCAGTAGTGTGGTAGCGGTTCCCTCCGGGGAGCTGTTTTTT.

The chain combines TRBV9 with TRBJ2-6, with a tentative D call TRBD1 (6 bases). V lost 2 bases and J lost 1, with 10 bases in between. Germline V lookup: CDR1 SGDLS, CDR2 YYNGEE. The CDR3 loop spans 16 amino acids. This CDR3 reads CASSVTGHSGANVLTF. The DNA for the CDR3 is TGTGCCAGCAGCGTTACAGGGCATTCTGGGGCCAACGTCCTGACTTTC.

The rearrangement joins TRBV7-3 to TRBJ1-1, with D uncertain. The CDR3 runs to 13 residues. Germline V lookup: CDR1 SGHTA, CDR2 FQGTGA. The V and J ends lost 0 bases and 11 bases respectively, with 13 bases between them. CDR3 bases: TGTGCCAGCAGCTTAACGTCCCAAGGGAGGGCTTTCTTT. The encoded protein is CASSLTSQGRAFF.

The J gene is TRBJ2-7, the V gene TRBV5-4; 7 nucleotides align to TRBD1. This CDR3 is built from 13 residues. J lost 2 bases, V lost 1 base, and 0 bases had no gene match. Germline loops: CDR1 SGHNT, CDR2 YYREEE (reference sequence). CDR3 amino acids: CASSLTGAYEQYF. In DNA, the CDR3 is TGTGCCAGCAGCTTGACAGGGGCCTACGAGCAGTACTTC.

The CDR3 reads CASSRDRETGNTIYF. DNA for the CDR3: TGCGCCAGCAGCCGGGACAGGGAAACTGGAAACACCATATATTTT. The chain recombines TRBV5-1 with TRBJ1-3; TRBD1 matches at 9 bases. Losses at the gene ends were 4 bases for V and 2 bases for J; bases not matched to a gene: 4. The CDR3 extends over 15 amino acids. Germline V lookup: CDR1 SGHRS, CDR2 YFSETQ.

This chain connects TRBV5-8 to TRBJ2-1, with D hard to call. Looked up from germline, CDR1 is SGHTS and CDR2 is YDEGEE. Trimming stripped 2 bases from V and 9 bases from J, with 6 bases between. The length of the CDR3 is 11 residues. The CDR3 DNA reads TGTGCCAGCAGCTTTAATGTTGAGCAGTTCTTC. Translation: CASSFNVEQFF.

There are a few counts of this clone. The limits of the CDR3 on the DNA are not certain, so only TCRdb's listed CDR3 is given. This chain uses TRBV7-8 with TRBJ1-1; the D call of TRBD1 is as the table states it, not checked on the DNA. The CDR3 has 21 amino acids, counting both end residues. CDR1 SGHVS and CDR2 FQNEAQ come from the germline V gene. The CDR3 spells CASSPNRQIRTLKLSLYKAFF.

V and J are TRBV4-3 and TRBJ2-5; TRBD1 matches 8 bases. CDR3 length equals 14 residues. Trimming took 3 bases from V and 3 from J; bases not matched to a gene: 3. Germline V gene sequence: CDR1 LGHNA, CDR2 YSLEER. The CDR3 spells CASSQGQDKETQYF. For the CDR3, the DNA is TGCGCCAGCAGCCAGGGACAGGACAAAGAGACCCAGTACTTC.

This clone was seen a few times. A read error may produce the germline difference seen at one junction end. The rearrangement joins TRBV7-7 to TRBJ1-5; the D is unclear. CDR1 is SSHAT and CDR2 is FNYEAQ in the germline V gene (reference sequence). The CDR3 has 13 amino acids. The CDR3 reads CASSLDEGQPQHF. CDR3 nucleotides: TGTGCTAGCAGCTTAGATGAGGGCCAGCCCCAGCATTTT.

The chain carries TRBV27 and TRBJ2-5; 7 bases align to TRBD2. Losses at the gene ends were 5 bases for V and 1 base for J; bases not matched to a gene: 4. From germline, CDR1 is MNHEY and CDR2 SMNVEV (reference sequence). This CDR3 comprises 14 residues. The CDR3: CASSRASGQETQYF. CDR3 nucleotides: TGTGCCAGCAGTAGGGCTAGCGGCCAAGAGACCCAGTACTTC.

This clone was seen once. The J gene is TRBJ2-5, the V gene TRBV7-9; 10 bases are shared with TRBD2. The CDR3 runs 18 residues. CDR1 is SEHNR, CDR2 FQNEAQ, per germline (reference sequence). V dropped 5 bases and J dropped 5; count of bases not matched to a gene: 17. The CDR3 loop is CASSLLRASGSPKETQYF. The CDR3 DNA follows: TGTGCCAGCAGCCTGCTCCGGGCTAGCGGGAGTCCCAAGGAGACCCAGTACTTC.

The V and J genes are TRBV27 and TRBJ2-7; D possibly corresponds to TRBD2 (6 bases). The CDR3 sequence is 14 residues long. V was shortened by 5 bases and J by 1 base, with 12 bases between the two germline ends. The germline V gene has CDR1 MNHEY and CDR2 SMNVEV (reference sequence). CDR3 DNA: TGTGCCAGCAGTCCGGAGGGAAATTCCTACGAGCAGTACTTC. Protein: CASSPEGNSYEQYF.

The V call is TRBV5-1, the J call TRBJ2-3, with D possibly TRBD2 on 5 matching bases. V was clipped by 4 bases and J by 5 bases, with 17 bases between them. This CDR3 is 15 amino acids long. The germline gives CDR1 SGHRS, CDR2 YFSETQ. As DNA, the CDR3 is TGCGCCAGCAGCCCCCCGGTACGAGGGCAAGATACGCAGTATTTT. Translated: CASSPPVRGQDTQYF.

The V gene is TRBV18, the J gene TRBJ1-4; TRBD1 matches at 9 bases. The V and J ends lost 4 bases and 9 bases, in that order; junction bases with no gene match: 12. Germline values: CDR1 KGHSH, CDR2 LQKENI. The CDR3 spans 16 residues. The CDR3 DNA reads as TGTGCCAGCTCACTTGCACAGGGGGCGATTGGGAAAAAACTGTTTTTT. Protein: CASSLAQGAIGKKLFF.

The chain has TRBV6-1 and TRBJ1-2; D remains ambiguous. Trimming removed 3 bases at V and 8 bases at J, with 16 bases between. CDR3 length: 14 residues. Germline V gene data show CDR1 as MNHNS and CDR2 as SASEGT. For the CDR3, the DNA is TGTGCCAGCAGTGAGAGTATCGAGGGAGGGGGCTACACCTTC. Translation: CASSESIEGGGYTF.

This sequence joins TRBV2 and TRBJ2-5, with D uncertain. The ends were cut back, 6 bases at V and 7 bases at J, with 21 bases in the middle. The length of the CDR3 is 15 residues. Per the germline V gene, CDR1 is SNHLY and CDR2 is FYNNEI. The CDR3 is CASRASNANLGTQYF. CDR3 coding DNA: TGTGCCAGCAGAGCCAGTAATGCAAACCTAGGGACCCAGTACTTC.

This clone appeared a single time. The V call is TRBV19, the J call TRBJ2-4; TRBD1 is a possible D gene (6 bases). Germline lookup yields CDR1 LNHDA and CDR2 SQIVND (reference sequence). Trimming took 5 bases from V and 1 from J, leaving 18 bases between them. This CDR3 has 17 residues. The CDR3 DNA sequence: TGTGCCAGTAGTTGGACAGCTCTCCTGGGGGCCAAAAACATTCAGTACTTC. Amino acids: CASSWTALLGAKNIQYF. Combining the CDR3 with reference TRBV19 and TRBJ2-4 gives the whole variable domain DGGITQSPKYLFRKEGQNVTLSCEQNLNHDAMYWYRQDPGQGLRLIYYSQIVNDFQKGDIAEGYSVSREKKESFPLTVTSAQKNPTAFYLCASSWTALLGAKNIQYFGAGTRLSVL.

The V call is TRBV15, the J call TRBJ2-5, with TRBD2 matching 11 bases. The CDR3 is 16 amino acids. CDR1 is LNHNV, CDR2 YYDKDF, per germline (reference sequence). With V trimmed by 7 bases and J by 2 bases, 9 bases remained unmatched. CDR3 residues: CATTPRASGGQETQYF. CDR3 DNA: TGTGCCACCACCCCCCGGGCTAGCGGGGGGCAAGAGACCCAGTACTTC.

The chain joins TRBV15 to TRBJ2-7; D remains unclear. Per germline, CDR1 LNHNV and CDR2 YYDKDF (reference sequence). This CDR3 comprises 13 residues. The ends were cut back, 4 bases at V and 3 bases at J, with 10 bases in the middle. CDR3 sequence: CATSITRSYEQYF. Here the CDR3 DNA reads TGTGCCACCAGCATTACACGGAGCTACGAGCAGTACTTC.

V is TRBV19 and J is TRBJ2-5, with D uncertain. The germline V gene encodes CDR1 LNHDA and CDR2 SQIVND (reference sequence). CDR3 size: 14 residues. Trimming stripped 5 bases from V and 5 bases from J, with 15 bases between. DNA for the CDR3: TGTGCCAGTAGTTCCCGTTCAAGCATGGAGACCCAGTACTTC. Its translation is CASSSRSSMETQYF.

The chain carries TRBV20-1 and TRBJ1-2; no clear D. Germline-derived CDR1 and CDR2 are DFQATT and SNEGSKA (reference sequence). There are 10 residues in the CDR3. Between the trimmed V and J ends, which lost 4 bases and 3 bases, there was a span of 3 bases. Here the CDR3 DNA reads TGCAGTGCTACCGACTATGGCTACACCTTC. Protein: CSATDYGYTF.

The chain joins TRBV30 to TRBJ2-4; 8 bases map to TRBD2. CDR3 length: 14 residues. Per the germline V gene, CDR1 is GTSNPN and CDR2 is SVGIG (reference sequence). V trimming: 1 base; J trimming: 6 bases; junction bases outside the gene matches: 5. In nucleotides, the CDR3 is TGTGCCTGGAGTGGGAGCGGGGGCGGAAACATTCAGTACTTC. The encoded protein is CAWSGSGGGNIQYF.

This clone has just a few counts. The chain uses TRBV15 and TRBJ2-5; D perhaps matches TRBD2 (6 bases). The V gene's germline CDR1 is LNHNV and CDR2 YYDKDF (reference sequence). CDR3 length equals 14 residues. V lost 5 bases and J 5 bases, leaving 15 bases between the germline ends. DNA of the CDR3: TGTGCCACCAGCGTCCTAAACCGGGGGGAGACCCAGTACTTC. This encodes CATSVLNRGETQYF.

V and J are TRBV7-2 and TRBJ2-1, with 10 bases that match TRBD2. The CDR3 loop spans 15 amino acids. Germline V CDR1 and CDR2: SGHTA, FQGNSA. Trimming at V came to 1 base and at J to 12 bases, leaving 9 bases not matched to a gene. The CDR3 region is CASSLGTSGQQWQFF. The CDR3 coding sequence is TGTGCCAGCAGCTTAGGGACTAGCGGACAACAATGGCAGTTCTTC. Using reference TRBV7-2 and TRBJ2-1 for the parts outside the CDR3, the full variable domain is GAGVSQSPSNKVTEKGKDVELRCDPISGHTALYWYRQSLGQGLEFLIYFQGNSAPDKSGLPSDRFSAERTGGSVSTLTIQRTQQEDSAVYLCASSLGTSGQQWQFFGPGTRLTVL.

This chain connects TRBV7-7 to TRBJ2-2; D is uncertain. The CDR3 length is 12 residues. Germline V gene lookup returns CDR1 SSHAT and CDR2 FNYEAQ (reference sequence). V lost 6 bases and J 3 bases, leaving 5 bases between the germline ends. This CDR3 reads CASRSYTGELFF. As DNA, the CDR3 is TGTGCCAGCAGGTCCTACACCGGGGAGCTGTTTTTT.

This chain uses TRBV5-1 with TRBJ1-2; D uncertain. With 7 bases removed from V and 2 bases from J, the gap between germline ends came to 9 bases. The CDR3 is 12 amino acids. Germline V CDR1 and CDR2: SGHRS, YFSETQ. CDR3 coding DNA: TGCGCCAGCTACGGAGGGAACTATGGCTACACCTTC. This sequence encodes CASYGGNYGYTF.